This T cell receptor (beta chain) was retrieved from a study of T cells after yellow fever vaccination. Study-level points and caveats: Among all clonotypes, a small share was observed in both CD4 and CD8 compartments.

Via MiXCR, TCRdb re-called the 5' RACE reads, giving one row per CDR3 protein. This table holds 250,000 to 300,000 distinct CDR3 sequences, around 13% found once. Trimming at V came to 5 bases and at J to 8 bases, leaving 6 bases not matched to a gene. Germline V CDR1 and CDR2: MNHNS, SASEGT. This CDR3 spans 14 amino acids. There are a few counts of this clonotype. Its antigen remains unknown. This receptor was obtained from a man younger than 45 who received the YFV17D yellow fever vaccine. The chain combines TRBV6-1 with TRBJ2-4, with TRBD2 identical over 10 bases. This material consisted of CD4+ T cells sorted from PBMCs, taken 45 days after the yellow fever booster vaccination. CDR3 nucleotide sequence: TGTGCCAGCAGTAGAGCGGGAGGGCCCGACATTCAGTACTTC. Amino acids: CASSRAGGPDIQYF.